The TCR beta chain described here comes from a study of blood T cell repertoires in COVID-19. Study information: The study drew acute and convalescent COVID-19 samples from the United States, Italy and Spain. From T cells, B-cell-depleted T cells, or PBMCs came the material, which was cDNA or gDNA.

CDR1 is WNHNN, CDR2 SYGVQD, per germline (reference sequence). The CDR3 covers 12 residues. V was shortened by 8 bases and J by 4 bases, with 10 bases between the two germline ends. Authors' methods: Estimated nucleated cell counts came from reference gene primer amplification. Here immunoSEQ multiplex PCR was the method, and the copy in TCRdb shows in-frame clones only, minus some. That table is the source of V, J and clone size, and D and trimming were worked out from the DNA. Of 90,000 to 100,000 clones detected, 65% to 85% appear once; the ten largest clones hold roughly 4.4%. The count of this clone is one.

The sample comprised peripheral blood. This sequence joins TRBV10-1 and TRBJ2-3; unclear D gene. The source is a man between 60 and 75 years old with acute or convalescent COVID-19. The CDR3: CASGQTSDTQYF. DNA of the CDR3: TGCGCCAGCGGGCAGACGTCAGATACGCAGTATTTT.